The rows below give T cell receptor beta chains drawn from one sample of a study of cytomegalovirus exposure and HLA in healthy donors. Produced via immunoSEQ multiplex PCR; TCRdb's table is partial and in-frame only. The data show 75,000 to 90,000 clones, more than 65% seen once. The material sequenced was PBMCs. These receptors were taken from a woman aged 40 to 50 in good health and CMV-seropositive. CDR3s include the opening cysteine and the closing phenylalanine or tryptophan. D genes are given only for firm matches. Clone size, where shown, is once, few, many, or a class for clones that have expanded.

v_gene: TRBV7-2
j_gene: TRBJ1-2
abundance: NA
d_gene: NA
CDR3nt: TGTGCCAGCAGCCCAGCGGGTGGCTATGGCTACACCTTC
CDR3aa: CASSPAGGYGYTF

v_gene: TRBV2
j_gene: TRBJ2-1
abundance: NA
d_gene: NA
CDR3nt: TGTGCCAGCAGGGGAGGGGGGGGGTTGAATGAGCAGTTCTTC
CDR3aa: CASRGGGGLNEQFF

v_gene: TRBV19
j_gene: TRBJ2-3
abundance: NA
d_gene: TRBD2
CDR3nt: TGTGCCAGTAGTTCGGGGGGAAATACGCAGTATTTT
CDR3aa: CASSSGGNTQYF

v_gene: TRBV27
j_gene: TRBJ1-4
abundance: NA
d_gene: NA
CDR3nt: TGTGCCAGCAGCCCGAGTAATGAAAAACTGTTTTTT
CDR3aa: CASSPSNEKLFF

v_gene: TRBV19
j_gene: TRBJ2-3
abundance: once
d_gene: TRBD2
CDR3nt: TGTGCCAGTGCCGGACTAGCGGGAGTTTCAGATACGCAGTATTTT
CDR3aa: CASAGLAGVSDTQYF

v_gene: TRBV27
j_gene: TRBJ2-3
abundance: few
d_gene: NA
CDR3nt: TGTGCCAGCAGTCCAAACGTGGGGCGATTTACAGATACGCAGTATTTT
CDR3aa: CASSPNVGRFTDTQYF

v_gene: TRBV1
j_gene: TRBJ1-1
abundance: once
d_gene: NA
CDR3nt: TGCACCAGCAGCCAAGTTGAGTGCGGTAGCAGGGTGAACACTGAAGCTTTCTTT
CDR3aa: CTSSQVECGSRVNTEAFF

v_gene: TRBV19
j_gene: TRBJ1-5
abundance: NA
d_gene: NA
CDR3nt: TGTGCCAGTAGTATTCAGGGGAGCCTCTTCAATCAGCCCCAGCATTTT
CDR3aa: CASSIQGSLFNQPQHF

v_gene: TRBV5-1
j_gene: TRBJ2-2
abundance: once
d_gene: NA
CDR3nt: TGCGCCAGCAGCTTGGCCAGCCGACAGATGAACACCGGGGAGCTGTTTTTT
CDR3aa: CASSLASRQMNTGELFF

v_gene: TRBV25-1
j_gene: TRBJ2-4
abundance: few
d_gene: TRBD1
CDR3nt: TGTGCCAGCAGCACAGACAGGGTATCAAAAAACATTCAGTACTTC
CDR3aa: CASSTDRVSKNIQYF

v_gene: TRBV6-1
j_gene: TRBJ2-3
abundance: NA
d_gene: NA
CDR3nt: TGTGCCAGCAGTGTTGGCCGAAGCACAGATACGCAGTATTTT
CDR3aa: CASSVGRSTDTQYF

v_gene: TRBV30
j_gene: TRBJ1-1
abundance: few
d_gene: TRBD1
CDR3nt: TGTGCCTGGAGTGTACGGGGACAGAGACCGAACACTGAAGCTTTCTTT
CDR3aa: CAWSVRGQRPNTEAFF

v_gene: TRBV28
j_gene: TRBJ2-7
abundance: NA
d_gene: TRBD1
CDR3nt: TGTGCCAGCAGTTTCCCCCGGGACAGGGTAGTTTCCTACGAGCAGTACTTC
CDR3aa: CASSFPRDRVVSYEQYF

v_gene: TRBV4-2
j_gene: TRBJ2-1
abundance: NA
d_gene: TRBD2
CDR3nt: TGTGCCAGCAGCCAAATAGGGGCTAGCGGGGGTAGTGTGCAGTTCTTC
CDR3aa: CASSQIGASGGSVQFF

v_gene: TRBV12-5
j_gene: TRBJ2-3
abundance: few
d_gene: NA
CDR3nt: TGTGCTAGTGGTTTGGGTTCGGGAGCGAATACGCAGTATTTT
CDR3aa: CASGLGSGANTQYF

v_gene: TRBV27
j_gene: TRBJ1-1
abundance: few
d_gene: TRBD1
CDR3nt: TGTGCCAGCAGATTAAGAGACAGGGTGGGCACTGAAGCTTTCTTT
CDR3aa: CASRLRDRVGTEAFF

v_gene: TRBV10-3
j_gene: TRBJ2-5
abundance: NA
d_gene: TRBD2
CDR3nt: TGTGCCATCAGTGATACTAGCGGGGGACGAGAGACCCAGTACTTC
CDR3aa: CAISDTSGGRETQYF

v_gene: TRBV13
j_gene: TRBJ1-2
abundance: NA
d_gene: NA
CDR3nt: TGTGCCAGCAGCTTAAGCCCGACAGAGAACTATGGCTACACCTTC
CDR3aa: CASSLSPTENYGYTF

v_gene: TRBV6-5
j_gene: TRBJ1-1
abundance: once
d_gene: NA
CDR3nt: TGTGCCAGCAGTTACGGGGAGGACACTGAAGCTTTCTTT
CDR3aa: CASSYGEDTEAFF

v_gene: TRBV6-4
j_gene: TRBJ1-5
abundance: NA
d_gene: NA
CDR3nt: TGTGCCAGCAGTCCCGAGGCTGGACAGCCCCAGCATTTT
CDR3aa: CASSPEAGQPQHF